A selection of T cell receptor beta chains follows, all from one sample in a study of post-analysis software for immune sequencing data. TCRdb reanalysed the PCR reads using MiXCR and keeps one entry per CDR3 protein. The sample contains some 890,000 distinct CDR3 sequences, about 50% of which appear only once. The specimen sequenced was blood. The receptor source for this set is a girl aged 5-17 years with multiple sclerosis. The CDR3 runs from the conserved cysteine through the conserved F or W. D genes are given only for firm matches. Clone size appears in some rows only: once, few, many, or a class for an expanded clone.

j_call clone_size v_call d_call cdr3_nt cdr3_aa
TRBJ2-7 . TRBV3-1 . TGTGCCAGCAGCCAAGGCATATTAGCGGAGGGTCCCTACGAGCAGTACTTC CASSQGILAEGPYEQYF
TRBJ1-5 few TRBV15 . TGTGCCACCAAGGGCAGGGGAGGCAATCAGCCCCAGCATTTT CATKGRGGNQPQHF
TRBJ2-3 . TRBV15 . TGTGCCACCAGCAGCCCTGGGGGTCCAGATACGCAGTATTTT CATSSPGGPDTQYF
TRBJ2-3 few TRBV7-9 . TGTGCCAGCAGCACCCGTACTAGCACTAGCACAGATACGCAGTATTTT CASSTRTSTSTDTQYF
TRBJ1-2 . TRBV19 . TGTGCCAGTACCACCCGGGACTTTGGCTACACCTTC CASTTRDFGYTF
TRBJ2-7 few TRBV6-6 . TGTGCCAGCAGTTACCTCTCCTCCTACGAGCAGTACTTC CASSYLSSYEQYF
TRBJ2-5 . TRBV15 TRBD2 TGTGCCACCAGCAGTCGGGGGGGGACCCAAGAGACCCAGTACTTC CATSSRGGTQETQYF
TRBJ1-1 . TRBV20-1 TRBD1 TGCAGTGCTAGGGGACAGGGGGAAGGCGCCCATGACACTGAAGCTTTCTTT CSARGQGEGAHDTEAFF
TRBJ1-2 . TRBV7-9 . TGTGCCAGCAGCCCCCAGACCGCTGCACAAGGCTACACCTTC CASSPQTAAQGYTF
TRBJ1-1 . TRBV19 . TGTGCCAGCAGGGGACTGAAGGACACTGAAGCTTTCTTT CASRGLKDTEAFF
TRBJ2-7 . TRBV12-3/TRBV12-4 . TGTGCCAGCAGTCTCGTTCGGGGTTGGCGGGCGGACGAGCAGTACTTC CASSLVRGWRADEQYF
TRBJ1-1 . TRBV4-2 . TGTGCCAGCAGCCAGGTGACAGCATTGAGCACTGAAGCTTTCTTT CASSQVTALSTEAFF
TRBJ1-6 few TRBV12-5 . TGTGCTAGTGGCCCCAGGCAGGATTCACCCCTCCACTTT CASGPRQDSPLHF
TRBJ2-3 . TRBV5-5 TRBD1 TGTGCCAGCAGCTTGCCCAGGGGGAACACAGATACGCAGTATTTT CASSLPRGNTDTQYF
TRBJ1-5 few TRBV25-1 TRBD1 TGTGCCAGCAGTGAAAGCACAGGGGGCGGCGATAGCAATCAGCCCCAGCATTTT CASSESTGGGDSNQPQHF
TRBJ2-5 . TRBV7-3 . TGTGCCAGCAGCCGTGGAGTTTCGGAGACCCAGTACTTC CASSRGVSETQYF
TRBJ2-7 . TRBV7-8 . TGTGCCAGCAGCTCCCCTAGAAGTTCCTACGAGCAGTACTTC CASSSPRSSYEQYF
TRBJ1-2 once TRBV7-9 . TGTGCCAGCAGCAGACAGGCCTCCCTTGAGGGGCGCAAGGATGGCTACACCTTC CASSRQASLEGRKDGYTF
TRBJ2-3 once TRBV12-5 . TGTGCTAGTGGTTTGGGGGTCCCTGGCACAGATACGCAGTATTTT CASGLGVPGTDTQYF
TRBJ2-7 . TRBV7-9 TRBD1 TGTGCCAGCAGCTGGGACAGGCTACCCTCCTACGAGCAGTACTTC CASSWDRLPSYEQYF
TRBJ2-7 . TRBV6-5 TRBD1 TGTGCCAGCAGTGGACAGGGGTTGATAGGCGAGCAGTACTTC CASSGQGLIGEQYF
TRBJ2-5 many TRBV20-1 . TGCAGTGCTTTCTTAGAGACCCAGTACTTC CSAFLETQYF
TRBJ2-4 . TRBV20-1 TRBD1 TGCAGTGCTAGGGGGACAGGGGTAGCCAAAAACATTCAGTACTTC CSARGTGVAKNIQYF
TRBJ2-3 many TRBV29-1 . TGCAGCGTCAGCGGTGGGACAGATACGCAGTATTTT CSVSGGTDTQYF
TRBJ1-2 once TRBV20-1 . TGCAGTGCTAGAGACAGGGTAGCTAACTATGGCTACACCTTC CSARDRVANYGYTF
TRBJ2-6 . TRBV6-5 TRBD1 TGTGCCAGCAGTTATAACACCTGGGACAGCTCTGGGGCCAACGTCCTGACTTTC CASSYNTWDSSGANVLTF
TRBJ2-1 . TRBV6-5 . TGTGCCAGCAGTTACCGGCAGGGGAGGAGTGGGGAGCAGTTCTTC CASSYRQGRSGEQFF
TRBJ1-2 few TRBV20-1 TRBD1 TGCAGTGCTTCCTTAGCCGGGACAGGGTTAATCTACACCTTC CSASLAGTGLIYTF
TRBJ1-2 many TRBV5-1 . TGTGCCAGCAGTCTTGGACAGCTCTATGGCTACACCTTC CASSLGQLYGYTF
TRBJ2-7 . TRBV5-1 TRBD2 TGCGCCAGCAGCTTGGCCGGGACTAGCGGGATTAGCTCCTACGAGCAGTACTTC CASSLAGTSGISSYEQYF
TRBJ2-1 . TRBV6-1 TRBD2 TGTGCCAGCGGGGGACTAGCGAGAGGGCGTGAGCAGTTCTTC CASGGLARGREQFF
TRBJ2-1 . TRBV29-1 TRBD2 TGCAGCGTTGAATTGAATAGCGGGAGCTTTATAAATGAGCAGTTCTTC CSVELNSGSFINEQFF
TRBJ2-1 . TRBV20-1 TRBD2 TGCAGTGCTAGTCCCAGCGGGGCTGAGCAGTTCTTC CSASPSGAEQFF
TRBJ2-5 . TRBV6-6 . TGTGCCAGCAGTCCGACAAAACAAGAGACCCAGTACTTC CASSPTKQETQYF
TRBJ2-5 . TRBV7-9 . TGTGCCACCACTGACGGGGGAGAGGAGACCCAGTACTTC CATTDGGEETQYF
TRBJ2-1 . TRBV6-5 . TGTGCCAGCACGACTCAGGGGGGGGACAATGTGCAGTTCTTC CASTTQGGDNVQFF
TRBJ2-1 . TRBV5-6 TRBD2 TGTGCCAGCAGCGTATGGACTAGCGGGGGGACAAATGAGCAGTTCTTC CASSVWTSGGTNEQFF
TRBJ1-2 few TRBV7-6 TRBD1 TGTGCCAGCAGCCCGGAACAGGGGTTCTATGGCTACACCTTC CASSPEQGFYGYTF
TRBJ2-5 . TRBV20-1 . TGCAGTGCTAGAGATAGGCCCAGGGGAGGTGTGGGGGAGACCCAGTACTTC CSARDRPRGGVGETQYF
TRBJ1-1 . TRBV5-6 TRBD1 TGTGCCAGCAGCCCGGTAGTGGACAGGGGGAAGCCTGCTTTCTTT CASSPVVDRGKPAFF
TRBJ1-6 once TRBV10-3 TRBD1 TGTGCCATCACCAGAGACAGGGCAAATTCACCCCTCCACTTT CAITRDRANSPLHF
TRBJ1-5 . TRBV29-1 . TGCAGCGTTCTATTGGGTAGTGGGCAGCCCCAGCATTTT CSVLLGSGQPQHF